The 21 T cell receptor beta chains presented below share a single source sample, sequenced in a study of regulatory T cells in long-lasting Graves disease. Through Arm-PCR of CDR3 regions and iRepertoire HTBI primers, TCR beta libraries were built. Each CDR3 protein gets one entry after TCRdb re-called the multiplex PCR reads with MiXCR. The data contain a few hundred thousand distinct CDR3 sequences, 10% to 15% of them singletons. The time point was: newly diagnosed GD, antithyroid drugs for less than 3 months. PBMC RNA served as the TCR library source. These records were also assigned to another study, of T cells in Graves' hyperthyroidism and ophthalmopathy.

Specimen: peripheral blood mononuclear cells (PBMCs), collected at new diagnosis, from a patient treated with antithyroid drugs. The receptors come from a woman between 18 and 29 years old with Graves disease.

There are many counts of this clonotype. The V call is TRBV5-1, the J call TRBJ1-2; D is perhaps TRBD1 (5 bases). V dropped 4 bases and J dropped 7 bases, with 14 bases sitting between them. The CDR3 sequence is 13 residues long. The germline gives CDR1 SGHRS, CDR2 YFSETQ. DNA for the CDR3: TGCGCCAGCAGCGCCGGGACGACGGGTGGCTACACCTTC. Translation: CASSAGTTGGYTF.

In this sample, this clonotype turned up many times. The rearrangement links TRBV20-1 to TRBJ1-1; D not resolved. Trimming stripped 0 bases from V and 2 bases from J, with 4 bases between. Germline CDR1 reads DFQATT; CDR2 reads SNEGSKA (reference sequence). The CDR3 is made up of 12 amino acids. This CDR3 is CSAREPNTEAFF. CDR3 nucleotides: TGCAGTGCTAGAGAGCCCAACACTGAAGCTTTCTTT.

There are many counts of this clonotype. The V gene is TRBV11-2, the J gene TRBJ2-3, with no clear D. This CDR3 is 12 amino acids long. Germline V lookup: CDR1 SGHAT, CDR2 FQNNGV. Trimming left V 6 bases short and J 6 bases short, with 10 bases between. The DNA for the CDR3 is TGTGCCAGCAGTTTGGTGCTTGATACGCAGTATTTT. It codes for CASSLVLDTQYF.

This clonotype was seen ten or more times. V and J are TRBV27 and TRBJ1-3; 7 bases map to TRBD1. After removal of 5 bases from V and 4 bases from J, the junction contained 17 bases not matched to a gene. The CDR3 is 18 residues long. The germline V gene has CDR1 MNHEY and CDR2 SMNVEV (reference sequence). CDR3 in amino acids: CASSPVSPRAGGGNTIYF. As DNA, the CDR3 is TGTGCCAGCAGTCCCGTTAGCCCCAGGGCAGGGGGAGGAAACACCATATATTTT.

For this clonotype: This may arise from a read error, as a much more abundant clone is one base away. V usage is TRBV12-3 or TRBV12-4 and J usage is TRBJ2-1; tentatively, D is TRBD1 or TRBD2 (5 bases each). V was cut by 6 bases and J by 13 bases, with 19 bases left in between. The CDR3 sequence is 13 residues long. The CDR3 DNA is TGTGCCAGCAGATCGGGGCCGCAAGAGACCCAGTTCTTC. It encodes CASRSGPQETQFF.

This clonotype was recorded many times. The CDR3 DNA is TGTGCCAGCAGTCCGGGGATTAATCAGCCCCAGCATTTT. It yields the protein CASSPGINQPQHF. The chain carries TRBV6-1 and TRBJ1-5; no firm D call. The CDR3 is 13 amino acids. Trimming left V 5 bases short and J 4 bases short, with 9 bases between. Germline-derived CDR1 and CDR2 are MNHNS and SASEGT.

This clonotype has a count of ten or more. A much larger clone lies one base from this, so it may be a read error. The chain joins TRBV28 to TRBJ1-1; TRBD1 is a possible D gene (5 bases). CDR1 is MDHEN and CDR2 is SYDVKM in the germline V gene. The CDR3 has 13 residues. In nucleotides, the CDR3 is TGTGCCTGCAGGCCCGGGGGGAACACTGAAGCTTTCTTT. This encodes CACRPGGNTEAFF. Full variable domain (missing parts from reference TRBV28 and TRBJ1-1): DVKVTQSSRYLVKRTGEKVFLECVQDMDHENMFWYRQDPGLGLRLIYFSYDVKMKEKGDIPEGYSVSREKKERFSLILESASTNQTSMYLCACRPGGNTEAFFGQGTRLTVV.

In its sample, this clonotype was seen a few times. The chain uses TRBV15 and TRBJ2-7, with TRBD1 matching 7 bases. V lost 1 base to trimming and J lost 8 bases; unmatched junction nucleotides: 8. CDR3 length: 14 amino acids. The V gene's germline CDR1 is LNHNV and CDR2 YYDKDF (reference sequence). The CDR3 is CATSRGDRDFKQYF. As DNA, the CDR3 is TGTGCCACCAGCAGAGGGGACAGAGACTTCAAGCAGTACTTC.

In this sample, this clonotype turned up many times. This chain links TRBV7-3 with TRBJ1-1, with a possible D match to TRBD1 (5 bases). The CDR3 has 14 residues. With 0 bases removed from V and 8 bases from J, the gap between germline ends came to 13 bases. The germline V gene has CDR1 SGHTA and CDR2 FQGTGA. CDR3 loop: CASSLTGEGSEAFF. The CDR3, as DNA: TGTGCCAGCAGCTTAACGGGGGAAGGAAGCGAAGCTTTCTTT.

The table lists this clonotype with many counts. This chain links TRBV7-3 with TRBJ2-2; D is possibly TRBD2 (5 bases). This CDR3 contains 14 residues. Deletions cut 4 bases from V and 4 bases from J, with 10 bases between. Germline V gives CDR1 SGHTA, CDR2 FQGTGA. The chain's CDR3 is CASSSGLITGELFF. DNA for the CDR3: TGTGCCAGCAGCTCAGGACTCATCACCGGGGAGCTGTTTTTT.

The table lists this clonotype with many counts. This sequence joins TRBV20-1 and TRBJ1-1; no definite D call. CDR3 length equals 13 residues. Trimming took 6 bases from V and 4 from J, leaving 15 bases between them. The germline CDR1 and CDR2 sequences are DFQATT and SNEGSKA (reference sequence). The chain's CDR3 is CSAQNPTSTEAFF. The CDR3 region has the DNA TGCAGTGCGCAGAACCCGACGAGCACTGAAGCTTTCTTT.

This clonotype appeared many times. The CDR3 sequence is CASSFQTERNEKLFF. The CDR3 DNA follows: TGTGCCAGCAGTTTCCAGACAGAACGAAATGAAAAACTGTTTTTT. The rearrangement joins TRBV27 to TRBJ1-4, with a weak D call TRBD1 (5 bases). Germline CDR1 and CDR2: MNHEY and SMNVEV (reference sequence). V was clipped by 3 bases and J by 5 bases, with 13 bases between them. The CDR3 runs to 15 residues.

This clonotype was found many times. This chain connects TRBV15 to TRBJ1-1; D unresolved. The CDR3 contains 22 residues. Trimming stripped 4 bases from V and 1 base from J, with 34 bases between. CDR1 LNHNV and CDR2 YYDKDF come from the germline V gene (reference sequence). CDR3: CATSTDKSSVAVQRDSNTEAFF. The CDR3 nucleotides read TGTGCCACCAGCACAGATAAATCCTCCGTTGCAGTCCAGAGAGATTCGAACACTGAAGCTTTCTTT.

This clonotype was observed many times. The CDR3 reads CAISVGQMGLNQPQHF. The CDR3 region has the DNA TGTGCCATCAGTGTGGGACAGATGGGACTCAATCAGCCCCAGCATTTT. This chain connects TRBV10-3 to TRBJ1-5; TRBD1 matches at 7 bases. The germline gives CDR1 ENHRY, CDR2 SYGVKD. V shed 4 bases and J 3 bases; nucleotides not matched to a gene: 9. This CDR3 contains 16 residues.

This clonotype was seen more than once but under ten times. This rearrangement joins TRBV14 to TRBJ2-1, with TRBD2 matching over 8 bases. This CDR3 spans 17 amino acids. CDR1 SGHDN and CDR2 FVKESK come from the germline V gene. The junction had 9 bases not matched to a gene; V was cut back by 0 bases and J by 5 bases. The CDR3 DNA follows: TGTGCCAGCAGCCAAGATTGGGGACGGGGGGGAAACAATGAGCAGTTCTTC. Protein: CASSQDWGRGGNNEQFF. Based on the CDR3 plus reference TRBV14 and TRBJ2-1, the full variable domain is EAGVTQFPSHSVIEKGQTVTLRCDPISGHDNLYWYRRVMGKEIKFLLHFVKESKQDESGMPNNRFLAERTGGTYSTLKVQPAELEDSGVYFCASSQDWGRGGNNEQFFGPGTRLTVL.

V gene TRBV6-1 combines with J gene TRBJ1-5; TRBD1 aligns across 7 bases. The CDR3 extends over 15 amino acids. The V and J ends lost 6 bases and 4 bases, in that order; junction bases with no gene match: 9. The germline CDR1 and CDR2 sequences are MNHNS and SASEGT. The CDR3 bases are TGTGCCAGCAGAGAGAGGGCAGGGGGTAATCAGCCCCAGCATTTT. This codes for CASRERAGGNQPQHF.

This clonotype was observed at least ten times. This sequence joins TRBV27 and TRBJ1-1; D perhaps matches TRBD1 (6 bases). The V gene lost 2 bases and the J gene lost 2 bases, with 9 bases spanning the gap. Germline CDR1 MNHEY, CDR2 SMNVEV (reference sequence). The CDR3 is made up of 14 amino acids. CDR3: CASSLPDRNTEAFF. For the CDR3, the DNA is TGTGCCAGCAGTTTACCGGACAGAAACACTGAAGCTTTCTTT.

This clonotype was recorded at least ten times. This chain connects TRBV12-3 or TRBV12-4 to TRBJ2-5; D remains ambiguous. The germline V and J ends were trimmed by 7 bases and 5 bases, with 20 bases remaining between them. CDR3 length: 15 amino acids. CDR3 sequence (DNA): TGTGCCAGCAAGTCAAGGGCATACCCTGGCGAGACCCAGTACTTC. Translation gives CASKSRAYPGETQYF.

The chain employs TRBV4-1 and TRBJ1-6, with no clear D. The V gene's germline CDR1 is MGHRA and CDR2 YSYEKL. V lost 1 base to trimming and J lost 3 bases, with 7 bases between them. The CDR3 is 15 residues long. The CDR3 DNA is TGCGCCAGCAGCCAAGGCTCAGTCTATAATTCACCCCTCCACTTT. Translation: CASSQGSVYNSPLHF.

The V and J genes are TRBV27 and TRBJ2-4, with 12 positions matching TRBD2. This CDR3 comprises 18 residues. Looked up from germline, CDR1 is MNHEY and CDR2 is SMNVEV (reference sequence). J lost 1 base, V lost 4 bases, and 8 bases had no gene match. This CDR3 reads CASSSRLAGVRAKNIQYF. In nucleotides, the CDR3 is TGTGCCAGCAGTTCAAGACTAGCGGGAGTACGGGCCAAAAACATTCAGTACTTC.

At least ten counts were recorded for this clonotype. The rearrangement uses TRBV7-2 and TRBJ2-7; 7 bases are shared with TRBD2. There are 15 residues in the CDR3. V lost 5 bases to trimming and J lost 3 bases; unmatched junction nucleotides: 10. CDR1 is SGHTA and CDR2 is FQGNSA in the germline V gene. This CDR3 reads CASSRLAVTDYEQYF. The CDR3 DNA follows: TGTGCCAGCAGCCGGCTAGCGGTTACCGACTACGAGCAGTACTTC.